These 10 T cell receptor beta chains were all obtained from the same sample, sequenced in a study of T cells in Graves' hyperthyroidism and ophthalmopathy. Using RNA transcripts as the source, TCR beta CDR3 regions were amplified. A set of HTBI primers served as the primers for a first-round RT-PCR of the TCR CDR3. Via MiXCR, TCRdb re-called the multiplex PCR reads, giving one row per CDR3 protein. The sample lists 30,000 to 45,000 distinct CDR3 sequences; under 60% were seen once. Specimen: blood. The source of these receptors is a man aged 40-55 years with Graves' ophthalmopathy.

A word on this clonotype: The CDR3 carries no conserved terminal phenylalanine or tryptophan, so it likely arises from a read error. The chain couples TRBV6-1 to TRBJ2-6, with a weak D call TRBD2 (6 bases). Germline CDR1 MNHNS, CDR2 SASEGT. V gave up 7 bases and J gave up 4 bases, with 11 bases separating them. This CDR3 has 14 amino acids. CDR3 loop: CASMREAGANVLTL. For the CDR3, the DNA is TGTGCCAGCATGAGGGAGGCCGGGGCCAACGTCCTGACTCTC.

This clonotype is medium-sized in the sample. The rearrangement uses TRBV24-1 and TRBJ2-3; D ambiguous. Trimming took off 3 bases at V and 7 bases at J, with 10 bases between the two ends. Germline V lookup: CDR1 KGHDR, CDR2 SFDVKD. The length of the CDR3 is 13 residues. The DNA for the CDR3 is TGTGCCACCAGTGATCACGCCACCTATACGCAGTATTTT. Translating it yields CATSDHATYTQYF.

This chain joins TRBV6-4 and TRBJ1-3, with 11 bases aligning to TRBD1. The V gene's germline CDR1 is MRHNA and CDR2 SNTAGT. The CDR3 extends over 15 amino acids. V lost 4 bases to trimming and J lost 8 bases; unmatched junction nucleotides: 7. DNA of the CDR3: TGTGCCAGCAGTGTGGACAGGGGGCTTGGCTACACCATATATTTT. Its protein is CASSVDRGLGYTIYF.

Regarding this clonotype: One end of the junction fails to match germline, which may point to a read error. The chain uses TRBV11-3 and TRBJ1-1, with 7 bases aligning to TRBD1. The CDR3 contains 18 residues. CDR1 is SGHNT, CDR2 YENEEA, per germline. In nucleotides, the CDR3 is TGTGCCAGCAGCTTAGGGATTAGGGGGCGCGGGAGGGACACTGAAGCTTCCTTT. This translates into CASSLGIRGRGRDTEASF.

Comment on this clonotype: Just one base apart from a much larger clone, this may be a read error. The chain uses TRBV3-1 and TRBJ1-3; D gene ambiguous. The CDR3 sequence is 15 residues long. Germline loops: CDR1 LGHDT, CDR2 YNNKEL (reference sequence). As DNA, the CDR3 is TGTGCCGGCAGCCAAGTTGCTGGCTTGGGAAACACCATATATTTT. This translates into CAGSQVAGLGNTIYF.

This clonotype has a count of ten or more. The chain couples TRBV11-2 to TRBJ1-6; D is unresolved. The CDR3 totals 16 residues. The ends were cut back, 2 bases at V and 9 bases at J, with 17 bases in the middle. Germline CDR1 SGHAT, CDR2 FQNNGV. The CDR3 protein is CASSLSGRSKISPLHF. For the CDR3, the DNA is TGTGCCAGCAGCTTATCCGGCAGGAGTAAGATTTCACCCCTCCACTTT.

The chain carries TRBV2 and TRBJ2-1; a weak D match, TRBD1 (5 bases). This CDR3 is 14 amino acids long. Germline loops: CDR1 SNHLY, CDR2 FYNNEI. The V end lost 2 bases, the J end lost 1 base, and 6 bases lay between the germline ends. The chain's CDR3 is CASSEQGSYNEQFF. The CDR3 DNA reads as TGTGCCAGCAGTGAACAGGGTTCCTACAATGAGCAGTTCTTC.

By its share, this clonotype is medium-sized (0.01 to 0.1%). The chain uses TRBV20-1 and TRBJ1-5; D uncertain. V was pared by 5 bases and J by 3 bases, with 11 bases between. The germline V gene has CDR1 DFQATT and CDR2 SNEGSKA (reference sequence). The CDR3 spans 13 residues. CDR3 in DNA: TGCAGTGCTTCCGACGGATACAATCAGCCCCAGCATTTT. Translated, it gives CSASDGYNQPQHF.

The rearrangement uses TRBV7-9 and TRBJ1-1; D call uncertain. Germline V gene data show CDR1 as SEHNR and CDR2 as FQNEAQ (reference sequence). This CDR3 has 14 amino acids. Trimming shortened V by 0 bases and J by 4 bases, and 9 bases separated the two germline ends. The CDR3 coding sequence is TGTGCCAGCAGCTTAGCAGCCGTGTTCACTGAAGCTTTCTTT. Translated: CASSLAAVFTEAFF.

The rearrangement joins TRBV15 to TRBJ2-6; D uncertain. The germline gives CDR1 LNHNV, CDR2 YYDKDF (reference sequence). Trimming cost V 1 base and J 2 bases, with 9 bases left between them. The CDR3 contains 16 residues. The CDR3 nucleotides are TGTGCCACCAGCAGAGCAAGAGATGCTGGGGCCAACGTCCTGACTTTC. Translating it yields CATSRARDAGANVLTF.